This T cell receptor (beta chain) was recovered during a study of PD-L1 blockade in urothelial cancer (dated by TCRdb to the late 2010s). A note on the overall study: Every patient began therapy at some point between 2014 and 2015 and was given atezolizumab 1,200 mg intravenously every 3 weeks. About 90% of the roughly 29 patients were identified as males with urothelial cancer of bladder origin, and a prior smoking history was reported by 18 of 29 patients. Patients had an ECOG performance status of 0 or 1 and had received between 0 and 3 prior chemotherapy regimens. Blood samples were analyzed 3 weeks after the start of treatment (second dose) and 6 weeks after the start of treatment. Blood samples gave a median of about 150,000 T cells and 77,000 or so unique TCRs, with a median clonality of 0.080. Somatic, immune and clinical correlates of response to PD-L1 blockade with atezolizumab in urothelial cancer were the focus of an exploratory multi-omic analysis. TCR sequencing covered pretreatment tumor samples and matched, serially collected peripheral blood taken before and after atezolizumab treatment. Progression-free survival longer than 6 months counted as durable clinical benefit, and TCR features were additionally tested against both progression-free and overall survival. In the same patients, whole exome sequencing and RNA sequencing of pretreatment tumors were performed in addition to TCR sequencing. Several patients achieved durable clinical benefit and some 20 did not. Pretreatment blood TCR-seq was available for around 29 patients, at least one posttreatment blood collection was obtained for 24 patients, and tumor TCR-seq was available for 24 patients.

The cohort comprised 25 to 35 patients with locally advanced or metastatic urothelial carcinoma treated at Memorial Sloan Kettering on a trial protocol. Peripheral blood mononuclear cells were collected pretreatment and during treatment, at between 1 and 8 total time points per patient. The Qiagen DNeasy Blood extraction kit was used to purify genomic DNA from total PBMCs and from tumor samples. Collected pretreatment and during treatment, PBMCs were isolated and stored as previously described. Synthetic TCR analog templates were spiked into each PCR to estimate absolute template abundance from read counts. The immunoSEQ assay used bias-controlled V and J gene primers to amplify TCRbeta CDR3 regions from genomic DNA. Sequencing of rearranged TCRbeta segments was performed at approximately 20X coverage. The original pipeline was this. Clustering was used to correct sequencing errors, and CDR3s were annotated against IMGT so that V, D and J genes could be assigned. Downstream analyses used only productive TCRbeta rearrangements and left out out-of-frame or stop-codon sequences. Clonality was calculated as one minus the Shannon entropy normalized by the log of the number of unique productive sequences. Fisher's exact test with Benjamini-Hochberg correction, using a cutoff of adjusted p below 0.01, was how clones that differed between time points or between blood and tumor were identified. Not all clones reach the TCRdb copy of this immuneACCESS table, which keeps in-frame sequences only. Checked studies attribute under half of the gap to unresolved V genes and leave the rest unexplained. The V and J calls and the clone size are those of that table, but D and trimming were determined from the DNA. This sample comprises tens of thousands of clones, roughly 84% of them detected only once. Jointly, the top ten make up 8% to 10% of the sample.

According to the germline V gene (reference sequence), CDR1 reads MNHNY and CDR2 reads SVGAGI. V loses 0 bases, J loses 7 bases, and the germline ends lie 12 bases apart. From its cysteine to its phenylalanine, the CDR3 spans 14 amino acids. Of all the DNA, just the CDR3 is kept, 42 bases in frame from base 1. Beyond this particular receptor, the publication reports: At 3 weeks after the start of treatment, tumor-associated TCR clones in peripheral blood had expanded more in patients with durable benefit (n ≈ 20, p = 0.022). A pretreatment peripheral blood TCR clonality below the median was linked to improved progression-free and overall survival. Because the sample size was small (n of about 30) and many of the analyses were exploratory, the results are meant to be hypothesis-generating.

Comments on this clone: Its antigen is still unknown. The sample holds no much larger clone one base away, and base qualities are not on file.

This sequence was found in a man aged 65 to 79 with urothelial cancer. This receptor chain uses TRBV6-6 and TRBJ1-2; the D region possibly corresponds to TRBD1 (5 bases align). Specimen: PBMCs, collected around atezolizumab (anti-PD-L1) treatment. The CDR3 protein: CASSYSGGEGGYTF. Read as DNA, the sequence is TGTGCCAGCAGTTACTCGGGGGGTGAAGGTGGCTACACCTTC.